This paragraph covers one T cell receptor (beta chain) sequence. Its antigen target is currently unknown. No qualities accompany the bases; no much larger clone lies one base away. From the cysteine up to the phenylalanine, the CDR3 has a length of 13 residues. Only the CDR3 part of the read is kept: 39 bases, read in frame from the first base. Via the germline V gene, CDR1 is MDHEN and CDR2 SYDVKM. V sheds 6 bases and J sheds 0 bases, leaving 6 bases between their ends. The data derive from a study of PD-L1 blockade in urothelial cancer (TCRdb year 2017). In the study overall: Therapy was started at some point between 2014 and 2016 for all patients, and atezolizumab 1,200 mg was administered intravenously every 3 weeks. Durable clinical benefit was achieved by nine patients and was not achieved by 20 patients. Progression-free survival longer than 6 months counted as durable clinical benefit, and TCR features were additionally tested against both progression-free and overall survival. Blood samples gave median yields of about 140,000 T cells and some 80,000 unique TCRs, along with a median clonality of approximately 0.084. Pretreatment tumor samples and matched peripheral blood, collected serially before and after atezolizumab treatment, underwent TCR sequencing. Patients had an ECOG performance status of 0 or 1 and had received between 0 and 3 prior chemotherapy regimens. About 90% of the roughly 29 patients were identified as males with urothelial cancer of bladder origin, and a prior smoking history was reported by 18 of 29 patients. Whole exome sequencing and RNA sequencing of pretreatment tumors were performed alongside TCR sequencing in the same patients. Blood samples were analyzed at 3 weeks after treatment start (second dose) and at 6 weeks after treatment start. The study, an exploratory multi-omic analysis, examined somatic, immune and clinical correlates of response to PD-L1 blockade with atezolizumab in urothelial cancer. Under 30 patients had pretreatment blood TCR-seq, about 25 had at least one posttreatment blood collection, and about 25 had tumor TCR-seq.

To estimate absolute template abundance from read counts, synthetic TCR analog templates were spiked into each PCR. Using the immunoSEQ assay, TCRbeta CDR3 regions were amplified from genomic DNA with bias-controlled V and J gene primers. Sequencing of rearranged TCRbeta segments was performed at approximately 20X coverage. As for the original processing: Sequencing errors were corrected by clustering and CDR3s were annotated against IMGT to assign V, D and J genes. Out-of-frame and stop-codon sequences were excluded, and only productive TCRbeta rearrangements were used in downstream analyses. Clonality was calculated as one minus the Shannon entropy normalized by the log of the number of unique productive sequences. Fisher's exact test with Benjamini-Hochberg correction, using a cutoff of adjusted p below 0.01, was how clones that differed between time points or between blood and tumor were identified. TCRdb holds this immuneACCESS table with in-frame rearrangements only. Some clones are missing; in checked studies, unresolved V genes explain under half, and the rest has no known cause. V and J calls plus clone size are reproduced from that table; the DNA served to infer D and trimming. Within this sample are about 85,000 clones, with about 83% of them counted one time only. Jointly, the top ten make up about 15% of the sample.

The time point label here, explained by the study, means: pretreatment peripheral blood. A total of 29 patients with locally advanced or metastatic urothelial carcinoma, treated at Memorial Sloan Kettering on a trial protocol, made up the cohort. Peripheral blood mononuclear cells were collected pretreatment and during treatment, with between 1 and 8 total time points per patient. The Qiagen DNeasy Blood extraction kit was used to purify genomic DNA from total PBMCs and tumor samples. Collected pretreatment and during treatment, PBMCs were isolated and stored as previously described. Broader findings and caveats from the paper: Because of the small sample size (n of about 29) and the many exploratory analyses performed, the results are intended to be regarded as hypothesis-generating. A pretreatment peripheral blood TCR clonality below the median was linked to improved progression-free and overall survival. Among patients with durable benefit, tumor-associated TCR clones showed greater expansion in peripheral blood 3 weeks after treatment started (n ≈ 21, p = 0.022).

This TCR derives from a man between 60 and 70 years old with urothelial cancer. The sequencing used PBMCs, collected around atezolizumab (anti-PD-L1) treatment. The chain employs TRBV28 and TRBJ1-5; the D gene identity is not certain. The sequenced DNA is TGTGCCAGCAGGGACTATAGCAATCAGCCCCAGCATTTT. It translates to CASRDYSNQPQHF.